This TCR beta chain was identified in a study of CXCR3-negative and CXCR3-positive naive CD8 T cells (dated by TCRdb to between 2018 and 2021). In terms of the full investigation: In total, 130 million to 150 million TRB reads were obtained, corresponding to roughly 1.5 +/- 0.3 million reads per library. Diversity and physicochemical repertoire analyses were performed on about eleven donors pooled from two independent experiments. The TRBV-TRBJ cluster analysis covered naive subsets from about 5 donors and memory cells from 3 donors.

Sequencer: NextSeq 550. The Human TCR Profiling Kit (MiLaboratory) was used to prepare UMI-labeled 5' RACE TRB cDNA libraries. The full amount of extracted RNA was used for cDNA synthesis, and the full amount of resulting cDNA was used for PCR amplification. The libraries were made side by side, with each library going through the same number of PCR cycles. The authors' pipeline ran thus. MIGEC and MiXCR extracted about 50,000 +/- 10,000 unique UMI-labeled TRB cDNA molecules per library, requiring at least two reads per UMI. On average, each library contained approximately 40,000 +/- 10,000 functional in-frame TRB CDR3 nucleotide clonotypes without stop codons. After each sample was downsampled to 5000 UMI-labeled TRB molecules, VDJtools was used to calculate diversity metrics such as normalized Shannon-Wiener and Chao1. For the central five CDR3 residues, VDJtools calculated physicochemical properties weighted by clonotype size, namely interaction energy, strength, volume and Kidera factor 4. TCRdb reprocessed the reads and provides one entry for every CDR3 protein sequence; no DNA is given. TCRdb, not the authors, supplied the V and J calls. The sample's clone listing holds approximately 140,000 distinct CDR3 sequences. Approximately 0.28% of the sample comes from the top ten.

Points the paper makes about the study in general: Naive CXCR3-negative and CXCR3-positive cells from the same donor showed similar TRBV-TRBJ usage, whereas memory cells showed distinct patterns. CXCR3 expression partially decreased after cryopreservation, so most assays used freshly isolated PBMCs. Comparably high repertoire diversity was found in both naive subsets, whereas much lower repertoire diversity was found in memory CD8+ T cells. TRB CDR3s from CXCR3-positive naive cells showed higher hydrophobicity (lower Kidera factor 4), lower energy, and higher strength and volume indices than CXCR3-negative naive cells. Because surface CD5, which has been linked to self-reactivity in mice, was comparable between naive subsets, TCR interaction strength was also inferred from TRB CDR3 physicochemical properties.

Points on this clonotype: The clone's antigen remains unknown.

For each CD8+ T cell subset, flow sorting was done in triplicate, and 310,000 or so cells per subset went directly into RLT lysis buffer. To keep memory contaminants out, a stringent definition of naive CD8+ T cells was applied: CD45RO-CCR7+CD27+CD95-. Peripheral blood mononuclear cells were isolated from buffy coats using standard density gradient centrifugation. Naive CXCR3-negative and CXCR3-positive CD8+ T cells were flow-sorted on a FACSAria III. Total RNA was extracted from sorted cells with an RNeasy Mini Kit. The sequenced material came from naive CXCR3+ CD8+ T cells from blood. The cell subset or site label for this specimen denotes: CD45RO-CCR7+CD27+CD95- naive CD8+ T cells expressing CXCR3 (TNR3+). This TCR was sampled from a human donor in good health. Some clones in this sample may be carry-over from other donors' samples.

The CDR3 reads as follows: CASSPRLAPLYNEQFF. Here the chain combines TRBV6-5 and TRBJ2-1; the TCRdb call, TRBD2, lacks DNA for checking. Spanning cysteine to phenylalanine, the CDR3 consists of 16 amino acids. DNA was not recorded. From a lookup of the germline V gene, CDR1 and CDR2 are MNHEY and SVGAGI.